This T cell receptor beta chain was recovered during a study of T-cell reconstitution after alpha-beta-depleted transplantation in children. Molecular barcoding with unique molecular identifiers was used for the TCRbeta library. TCRdb called the PCR reads again in MiXCR, with one record for every CDR3 protein. The data show 600,000 to 700,000 distinct CDR3 sequences, with over 15% seen just once and 1.1% held by the top ten. The V segment lost 3 bases and the J segment 0 bases; nucleotides outside the gene matches: 4. The CDR3 contains 16 residues. The germline V gene encodes CDR1 KGHSH and CDR2 LQKENI.

The receptor was isolated from a human donor who donated a stem cell graft to a child with acute myeloid leukemia. This sequence joins TRBV18 and TRBJ1-4; 7 nucleotides agree with TRBD1. The sequencing here drew on PBMCs from the stem cell graft donor, taken from the stem cell graft. CDR3 nucleotides: TGTGCCAGCTCACCGGACAGGACCTCAACTAATGAAAAACTGTTTTTT. Amino acids: CASSPDRTSTNEKLFF.